These 2 T cell receptor beta chains came from one sample sequenced in a study of blood T cell repertoires in COVID-19. The assay was immunoSEQ multiplex PCR, and TCRdb's table has in-frame clones only and misses some. The sample consists of 380,000 or so clones, roughly 90% of them appearing once. Sequenced input: PBMCs or T cells enriched from blood (not recorded which). The receptors here all came from a woman aged 25-40 years with acute COVID-19.

This rearrangement joins TRBV9 to TRBJ2-7, with D perhaps matching TRBD1 (6 bases). Between the trimmed V and J ends, which lost 3 bases and 5 bases, there was a span of 18 bases. Germline V gene sequence: CDR1 SGDLS, CDR2 YYNGEE. This CDR3 is 15 amino acids long. The CDR3, as DNA: TGTGCCAGCAGCGGAGAGGGACGGGACAACGACGAGCAGTACTTC. This gives the protein CASSGEGRDNDEQYF.

The V gene is TRBV6-6, the J gene TRBJ1-2; D perhaps matches TRBD1 (6 bases). This CDR3 has 14 residues. Germline-derived CDR1 and CDR2 are MNHNY and SVGAGI (reference sequence). V was trimmed by 4 bases and J by 2 bases, leaving 11 bases between them. The CDR3 reads CASSSPTGNYGYTF. CDR3 coding DNA: TGTGCCAGCAGTTCCCCAACAGGGAACTATGGCTACACCTTC.